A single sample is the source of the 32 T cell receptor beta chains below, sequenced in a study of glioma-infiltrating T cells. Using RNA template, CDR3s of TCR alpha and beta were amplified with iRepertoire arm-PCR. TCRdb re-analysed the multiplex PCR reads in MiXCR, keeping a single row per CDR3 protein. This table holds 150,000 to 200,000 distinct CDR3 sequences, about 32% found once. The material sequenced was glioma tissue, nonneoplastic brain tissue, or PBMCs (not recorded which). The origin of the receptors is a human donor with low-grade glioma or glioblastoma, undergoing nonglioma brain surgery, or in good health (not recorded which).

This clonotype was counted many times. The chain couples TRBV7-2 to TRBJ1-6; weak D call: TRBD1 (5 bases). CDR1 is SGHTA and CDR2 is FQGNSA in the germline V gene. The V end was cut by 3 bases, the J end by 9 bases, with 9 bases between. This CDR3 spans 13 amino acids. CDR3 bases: TGTGCCAGCAGCTTCCAGGGAGCTTCACCCCTCCACTTT. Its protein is CASSFQGASPLHF.

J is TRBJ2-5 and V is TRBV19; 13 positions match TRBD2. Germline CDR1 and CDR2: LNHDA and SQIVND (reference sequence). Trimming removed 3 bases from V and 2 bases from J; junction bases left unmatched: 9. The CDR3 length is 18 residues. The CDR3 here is CASSIGLAGAKTQETQYF. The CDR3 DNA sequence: TGTGCCAGTAGTATCGGACTAGCGGGGGCGAAAACTCAAGAGACCCAGTACTTC.

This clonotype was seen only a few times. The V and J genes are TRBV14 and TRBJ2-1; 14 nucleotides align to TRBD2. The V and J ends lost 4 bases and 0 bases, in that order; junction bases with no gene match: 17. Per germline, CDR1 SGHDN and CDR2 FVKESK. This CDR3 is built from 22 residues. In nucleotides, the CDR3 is TGTGCCAGCAGCCCTGGCCTTTGGGGGACTAGCGGGAGTTCCAGCTCCTACAATGAGCAGTTCTTC. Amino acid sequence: CASSPGLWGTSGSSSSYNEQFF.

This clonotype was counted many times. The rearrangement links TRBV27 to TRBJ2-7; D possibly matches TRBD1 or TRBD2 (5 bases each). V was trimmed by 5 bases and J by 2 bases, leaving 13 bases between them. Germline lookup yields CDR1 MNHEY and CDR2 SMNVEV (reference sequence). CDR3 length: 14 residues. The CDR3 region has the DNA TGTGCCAGCAGTCCTCGGGACCGGCCCTACGAGCAGTACTTC. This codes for CASSPRDRPYEQYF.

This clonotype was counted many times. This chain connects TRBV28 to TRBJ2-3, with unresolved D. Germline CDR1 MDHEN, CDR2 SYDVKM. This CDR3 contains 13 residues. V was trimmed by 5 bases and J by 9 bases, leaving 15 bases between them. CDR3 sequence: CASSPPDTRTQYF. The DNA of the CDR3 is TGTGCCAGCAGTCCCCCCGACACCCGGACGCAGTATTTT.

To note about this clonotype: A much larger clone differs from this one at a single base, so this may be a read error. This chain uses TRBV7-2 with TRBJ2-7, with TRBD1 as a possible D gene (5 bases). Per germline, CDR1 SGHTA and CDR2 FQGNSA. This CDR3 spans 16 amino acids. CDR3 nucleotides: TGTGCCAGCAGCTTATTACTACAAAAGGGGCACTACGAGCAGCACTTC. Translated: CASSLLLQKGHYEQHF.

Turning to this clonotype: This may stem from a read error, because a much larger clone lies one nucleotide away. CDR3 residues: CASSYLSGSAANVLTF. The CDR3 bases are TGTGCCAGCAGTTACTTATCCGGGAGCGCCGCCAACGTCCTGACTTTC. The gene calls are TRBV27 and TRBJ2-6; a possible D gene is TRBD2 (6 bases). The V end lost 4 bases, the J end lost 7 bases, and 17 bases lay between the germline ends. The CDR3 consists of 16 residues. Germline CDR1 and CDR2: MNHEY and SMNVEV (reference sequence).

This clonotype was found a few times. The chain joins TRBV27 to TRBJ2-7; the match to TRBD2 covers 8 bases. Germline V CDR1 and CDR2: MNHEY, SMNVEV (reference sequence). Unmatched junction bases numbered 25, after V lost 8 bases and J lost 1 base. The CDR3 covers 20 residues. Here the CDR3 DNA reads TGTGCCAGCTCGGGCGTATTCGGGCTAGCGGGCGTTACGGGGTCCTACGAGCAGTACTTC. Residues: CASSGVFGLAGVTGSYEQYF.

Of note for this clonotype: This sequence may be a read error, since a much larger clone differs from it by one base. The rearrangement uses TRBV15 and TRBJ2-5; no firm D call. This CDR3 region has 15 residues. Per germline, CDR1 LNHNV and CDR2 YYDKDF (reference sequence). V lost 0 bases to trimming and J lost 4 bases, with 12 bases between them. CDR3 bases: TGTGCCACCAGCAGAGACCTAGTGGGTGCAGAGACCCAGTACTTC. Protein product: CATSRDLVGAETQYF.

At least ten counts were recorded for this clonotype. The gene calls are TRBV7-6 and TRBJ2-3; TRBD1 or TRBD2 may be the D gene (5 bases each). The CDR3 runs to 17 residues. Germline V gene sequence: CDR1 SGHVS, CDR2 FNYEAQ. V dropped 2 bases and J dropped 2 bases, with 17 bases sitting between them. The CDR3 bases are TGTGCCAGCAGCTTACGACCGGGACCGACGGACACAGATACGCAGTATTTT. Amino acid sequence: CASSLRPGPTDTDTQYF.

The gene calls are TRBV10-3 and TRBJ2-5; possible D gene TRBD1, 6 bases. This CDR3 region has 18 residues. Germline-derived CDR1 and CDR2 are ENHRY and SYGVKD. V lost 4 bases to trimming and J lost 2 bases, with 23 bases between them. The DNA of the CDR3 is TGTGCCATCAGTGTCAGGGATCTGCTTGGGGACACACAAGAGACCCAGTACTTC. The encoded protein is CAISVRDLLGDTQETQYF.

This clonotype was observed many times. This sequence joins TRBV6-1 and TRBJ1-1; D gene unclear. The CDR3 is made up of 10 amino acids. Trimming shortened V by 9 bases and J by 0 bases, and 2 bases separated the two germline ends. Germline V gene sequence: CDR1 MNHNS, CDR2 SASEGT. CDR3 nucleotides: TGTGCCAGGATGAACACTGAAGCTTTCTTT. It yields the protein CARMNTEAFF.

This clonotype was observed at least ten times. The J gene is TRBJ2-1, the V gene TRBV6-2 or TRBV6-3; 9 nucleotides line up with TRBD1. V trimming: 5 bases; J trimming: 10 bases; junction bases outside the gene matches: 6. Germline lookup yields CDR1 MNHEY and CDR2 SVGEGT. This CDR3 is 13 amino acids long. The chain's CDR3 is CASSRDREDEQFF. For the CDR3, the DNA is TGTGCCAGCAGTCGGGACAGGGAAGACGAGCAGTTCTTC.

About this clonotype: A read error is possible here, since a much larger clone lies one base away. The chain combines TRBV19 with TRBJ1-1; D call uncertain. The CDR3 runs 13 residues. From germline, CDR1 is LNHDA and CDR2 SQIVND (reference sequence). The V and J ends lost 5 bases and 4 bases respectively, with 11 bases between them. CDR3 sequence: CASSAARFTEAFF. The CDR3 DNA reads TGTGCCAGTAGTGCTGCCCGGTTCACTGAAGCTTTCTTT.

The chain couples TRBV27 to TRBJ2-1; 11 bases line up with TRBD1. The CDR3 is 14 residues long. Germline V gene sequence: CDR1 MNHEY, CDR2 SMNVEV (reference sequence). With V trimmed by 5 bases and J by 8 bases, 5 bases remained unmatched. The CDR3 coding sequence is TGTGCCAGCAGTCCCGGACAGGGGGCCTATGAGCAGTTCTTC. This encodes CASSPGQGAYEQFF.

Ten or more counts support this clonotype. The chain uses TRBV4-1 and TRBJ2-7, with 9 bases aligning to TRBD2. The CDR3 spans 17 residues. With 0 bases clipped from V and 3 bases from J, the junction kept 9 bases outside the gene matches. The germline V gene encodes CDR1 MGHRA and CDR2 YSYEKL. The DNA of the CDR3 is TGCGCCAGCAGCCAAGATATGGCGGGAGGGCCTGGCTACGAGCAGTACTTC. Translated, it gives CASSQDMAGGPGYEQYF.

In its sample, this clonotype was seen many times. CDR3 residues: CASSYGYDNEQFF. CDR3 nucleotide sequence: TGTGCCAGCAGTTACGGATACGACAATGAGCAGTTCTTC. V is TRBV6-2 or TRBV6-3 and J is TRBJ2-1, with D unresolved. Trimming shortened V by 2 bases and J by 5 bases, and 7 bases separated the two germline ends. The CDR3 is 13 residues long. Germline assignment: CDR1 MNHEY and CDR2 SVGEGT.

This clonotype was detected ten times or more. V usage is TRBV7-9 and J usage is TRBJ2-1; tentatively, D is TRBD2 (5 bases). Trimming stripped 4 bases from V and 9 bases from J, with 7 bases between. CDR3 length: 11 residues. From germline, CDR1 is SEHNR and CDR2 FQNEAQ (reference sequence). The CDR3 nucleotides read TGTGCCAGCAGCTACGAGGGTGAGCAGTTCTTC. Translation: CASSYEGEQFF.

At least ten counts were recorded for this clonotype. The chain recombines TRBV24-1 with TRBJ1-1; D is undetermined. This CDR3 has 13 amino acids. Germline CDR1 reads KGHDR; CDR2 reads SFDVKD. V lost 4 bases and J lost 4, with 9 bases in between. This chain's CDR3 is CATSDHQATEAFF. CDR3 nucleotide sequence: TGTGCCACCAGTGACCACCAGGCCACTGAAGCTTTCTTT.

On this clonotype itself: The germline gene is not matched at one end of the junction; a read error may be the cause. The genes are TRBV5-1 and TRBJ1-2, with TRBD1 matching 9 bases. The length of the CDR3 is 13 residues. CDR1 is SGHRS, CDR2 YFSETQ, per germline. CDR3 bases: TGCGCTAGCAGCTTGGACAGGGGAGAAGGCTACACCTTC. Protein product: CASSLDRGEGYTF.

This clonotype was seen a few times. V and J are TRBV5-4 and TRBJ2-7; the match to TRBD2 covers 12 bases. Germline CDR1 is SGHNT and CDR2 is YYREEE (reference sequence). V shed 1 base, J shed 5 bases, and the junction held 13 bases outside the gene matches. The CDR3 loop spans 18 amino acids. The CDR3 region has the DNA TGTGCCAGCAGCTTGTGGCTAGCGGGAGGGCCAGCGCCCCACGAGCAGTACTTC. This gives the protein CASSLWLAGGPAPHEQYF.

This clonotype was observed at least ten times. CDR3 bases: TGTGCCACCAGCAGAGATACTGTCGAGACCCAGTACTTC. Its translation: CATSRDTVETQYF. The chain employs TRBV15 and TRBJ2-5; D not certain. The CDR3 extends over 13 amino acids. Germline-derived CDR1 and CDR2 are LNHNV and YYDKDF (reference sequence). V dropped 0 bases and J dropped 5 bases, with 7 bases sitting between them.

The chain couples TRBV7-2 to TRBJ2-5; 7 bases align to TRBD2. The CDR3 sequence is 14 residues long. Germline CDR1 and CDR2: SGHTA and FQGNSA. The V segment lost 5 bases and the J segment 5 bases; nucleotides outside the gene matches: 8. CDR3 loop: CASSGRLASETQYF. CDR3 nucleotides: TGTGCCAGCAGCGGACGACTAGCTTCGGAGACCCAGTACTTC.

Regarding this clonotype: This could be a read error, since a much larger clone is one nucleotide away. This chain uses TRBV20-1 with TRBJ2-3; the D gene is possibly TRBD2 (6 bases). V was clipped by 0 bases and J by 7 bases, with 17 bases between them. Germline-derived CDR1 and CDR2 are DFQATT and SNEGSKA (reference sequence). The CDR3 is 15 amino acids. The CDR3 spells CSARDKPGAAYTQYF. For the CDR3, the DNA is TGCAGTGCTAGAGATAAGCCGGGAGCCGCATATACGCAGTATTTT.

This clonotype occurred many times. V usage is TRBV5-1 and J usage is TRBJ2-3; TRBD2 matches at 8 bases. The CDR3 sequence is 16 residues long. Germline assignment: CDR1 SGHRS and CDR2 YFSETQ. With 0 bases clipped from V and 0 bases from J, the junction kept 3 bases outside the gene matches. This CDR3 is CASSLASGSSTDTQYF. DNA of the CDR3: TGCGCCAGCAGCTTGGCTAGCGGGTCAAGCACAGATACGCAGTATTTT.

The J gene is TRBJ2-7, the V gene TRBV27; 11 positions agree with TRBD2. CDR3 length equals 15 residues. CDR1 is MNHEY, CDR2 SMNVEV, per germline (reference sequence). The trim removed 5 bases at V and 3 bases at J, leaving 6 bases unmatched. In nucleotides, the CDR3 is TGTGCCAGCAGTAGTACTAGCGGGAGTATCTACGAGCAGTACTTC. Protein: CASSSTSGSIYEQYF.

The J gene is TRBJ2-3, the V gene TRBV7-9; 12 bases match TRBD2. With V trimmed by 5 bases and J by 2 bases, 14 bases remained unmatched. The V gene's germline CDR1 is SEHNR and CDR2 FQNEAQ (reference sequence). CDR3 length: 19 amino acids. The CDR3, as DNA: TGTGCCAGCAGCCCCGCAGAAACAGGACTAGCGGGGTACACAGATACGCAGTATTTT. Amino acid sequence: CASSPAETGLAGYTDTQYF.

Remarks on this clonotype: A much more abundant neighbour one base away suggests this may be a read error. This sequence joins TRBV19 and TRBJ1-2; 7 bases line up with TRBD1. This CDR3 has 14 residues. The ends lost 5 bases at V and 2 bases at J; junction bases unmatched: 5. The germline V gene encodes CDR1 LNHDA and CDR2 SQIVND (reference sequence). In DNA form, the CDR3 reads TGTGCCAGTAGTCTGGACAGGAGAAACTATGGCTACACCTTC. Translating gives CASSLDRRNYGYTF.

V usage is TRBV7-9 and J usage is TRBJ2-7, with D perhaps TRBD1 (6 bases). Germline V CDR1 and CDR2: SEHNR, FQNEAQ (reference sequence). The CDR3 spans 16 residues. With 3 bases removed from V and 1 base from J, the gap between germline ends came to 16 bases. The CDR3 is CASSLPLGHRSYEQYF. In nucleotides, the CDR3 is TGTGCCAGCAGCTTGCCCCTGGGACATCGTTCCTACGAGCAGTACTTC.

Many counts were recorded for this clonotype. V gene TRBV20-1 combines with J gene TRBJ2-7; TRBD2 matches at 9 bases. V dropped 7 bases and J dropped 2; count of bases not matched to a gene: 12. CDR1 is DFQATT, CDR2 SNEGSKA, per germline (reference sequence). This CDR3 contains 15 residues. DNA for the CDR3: TGCAGTGTTATAGATAGCGGGAGTGGTCCCTACGAGCAGTACTTC. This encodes CSVIDSGSGPYEQYF.

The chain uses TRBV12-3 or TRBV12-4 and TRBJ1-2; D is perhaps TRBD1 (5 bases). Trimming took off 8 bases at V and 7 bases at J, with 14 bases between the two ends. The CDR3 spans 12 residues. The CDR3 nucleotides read TGTGCCAGCCTTAAGGGGTTCGTTGGCTACACCTTC. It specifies CASLKGFVGYTF.

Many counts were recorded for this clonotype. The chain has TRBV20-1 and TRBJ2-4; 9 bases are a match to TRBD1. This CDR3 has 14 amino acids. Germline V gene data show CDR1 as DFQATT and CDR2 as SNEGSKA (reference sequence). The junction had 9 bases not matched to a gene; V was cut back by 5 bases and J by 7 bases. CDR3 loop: CSAGGQGFRNIQYF. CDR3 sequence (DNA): TGCAGTGCTGGGGGACAGGGATTTCGGAACATTCAGTACTTC.